The entry below gives a single TCR beta chain sequence along with its context. What it binds is unknown. Germline CDR1 is MNHNS and CDR2 is SASEGT. The V end lost 4 bases, the J end lost 2 bases, and 10 bases lay between the germline ends. CDR3 size: 14 residues. A single record per CDR3 protein comes from TCRdb applying MiXCR to the RT-PCR reads. The repertoire has 400,000 to 550,000 distinct CDR3 sequences, over 25% of them found once; the top ten carry about 1.9%. The source of the sample is a study of response to subunit inactivated influenza vaccine. General study points: New T cells are recruited in small numbers by each seasonal influenza vaccination, according to the authors' suggestion.

Sequencing was performed on CD4+ T cells sorted from PBMCs, taken approximately 5 days after vaccination. The chain has TRBV6-1 and TRBJ2-3; no reliable D call. The TCR was taken from a man aged 45 to 65 who received an inactivated influenza vaccine. The CDR3 spells CASSGRQITDTQYF. As DNA, the CDR3 is TGTGCCAGCAGTGGACGGCAAATCACAGATACGCAGTATTTT.